This passage covers 15 T cell receptor beta chains from one sample sequenced in a study of blood T cell repertoires in COVID-19. TCRdb keeps only in-frame clones here, not all; method: immunoSEQ multiplex PCR. The table records tens of thousands of clones, about 83% of them present only once. The sequenced sample was peripheral blood. These receptors all stem from a man between 65 and 79 years old with COVID-19, enrolled during active disease.

The chain has TRBV6-1 and TRBJ2-7; TRBD1 matches at 7 bases. Looked up from germline, CDR1 is MNHNS and CDR2 is SASEGT. Losses at the gene ends were 3 bases for V and 5 bases for J; bases not matched to a gene: 7. The CDR3 consists of 14 residues. The CDR3 is CASSDLGQIHEQYF. Written as DNA, the CDR3 is TGTGCCAGCAGTGACCTGGGACAGATCCACGAGCAGTACTTC.

There are many counts of this clone. The rearrangement uses TRBV10-3 and TRBJ2-7, with a tentative D call TRBD1 (6 bases). V was clipped by 4 bases and J by 1 base, with 8 bases between them. Germline V gene lookup returns CDR1 ENHRY and CDR2 SYGVKD. The CDR3 has 13 amino acids. The CDR3 loop reads CAISGDTSYEQYF. CDR3 bases: TGTGCCATCAGTGGGGACACATCCTACGAGCAGTACTTC.

This clone was seen a single time. The gene calls are TRBV5-5 and TRBJ1-5; D is possibly TRBD1 (5 bases). The V gene's germline CDR1 is SGHKS and CDR2 YYEKEE (reference sequence). The CDR3 loop spans 15 amino acids. The V end was cut by 4 bases, the J end by 7 bases, with 18 bases between. CDR3 sequence (DNA): TGTGCCAGCAGCCCGTCGGGGGAGGGGAGGCAGCCCCAGCATTTT. The encoded protein is CASSPSGEGRQPQHF.

This chain links TRBV2 with TRBJ1-4, with 9 bases matching TRBD1. This CDR3 comprises 15 residues. Germline assignment: CDR1 SNHLY and CDR2 FYNNEI. V dropped 6 bases and J dropped 5; count of bases not matched to a gene: 7. The CDR3 DNA sequence: TGTGCCAGCAGAGAACAGGGGGCTTCCAATGAAAAACTGTTTTTT. Encoded protein: CASREQGASNEKLFF. The whole variable domain, filled in from reference TRBV2 and TRBJ1-4, reads EPEVTQTPSHQVTQMGQEVILRCVPISNHLYFYWYRQILGQKVEFLVSFYNNEISEKSEIFDDQFSVERPDGSNFTLKIRSTKLEDSAMYFCASREQGASNEKLFFGSGTQLSVL.

J is TRBJ2-5 and V is TRBV9; D is perhaps TRBD2 (6 bases). The CDR3 spans 16 residues. The V gene lost 4 bases and the J gene lost 4 bases, with 20 bases spanning the gap. Germline V lookup: CDR1 SGDLS, CDR2 YYNGEE. CDR3 nucleotides: TGTGCCAGCAGCCCCCAGGGTAGCGGAGGGTTAGAGACCCAGTACTTC. Translated: CASSPQGSGGLETQYF. The variable domain in full, completed from reference TRBV9 and TRBJ2-5, reads DSGVTQTPKHLITATGQRVTLRCSPRSGDLSVYWYQQSLDQGLQFLIQYYNGEERAKGNILERFSAQQFPDLHSELNLSSLELGDSALYFCASSPQGSGGLETQYFGPGTRLLVL.

The V call is TRBV7-6, the J call TRBJ2-1, with 7 bases matching TRBD2. Germline CDR1 reads SGHVS; CDR2 reads FNYEAQ. Trimming took 3 bases from V and 9 from J; bases not matched to a gene: 11. The CDR3 extends over 15 amino acids. The CDR3 DNA follows: TGTGCCAGCAGCTTTTATTTTGGGGGGGAAGCTGAGCAGTTCTTC. Encoded protein: CASSFYFGGEAEQFF.

The chain has TRBV30 and TRBJ2-3, with D tentatively TRBD2 (6 bases). The ends were cut back, 2 bases at V and 1 base at J, with 13 bases in the middle. Germline V gives CDR1 GTSNPN, CDR2 SVGIG (reference sequence). The CDR3 has 15 amino acids. The chain's CDR3 is CAWSLTGVGTDTQYF. The CDR3 coding sequence is TGTGCCTGGAGTTTAACGGGAGTGGGCACAGATACGCAGTATTTT.

The chain combines TRBV5-6 with TRBJ1-2; D possibly corresponds to TRBD1 (6 bases). From germline, CDR1 is SGHDT and CDR2 YYEEEE. V dropped 4 bases and J dropped 4 bases, with 17 bases sitting between them. The CDR3 runs 15 residues. The CDR3 here is CASSRPQGRVYGYTF. The DNA of the CDR3 is TGTGCCAGCAGCCGTCCCCAGGGGCGCGTCTATGGCTACACCTTC. Combining the CDR3 with reference TRBV5-6 and TRBJ1-2 gives the whole variable domain DAGVTQSPTHLIKTRGQQVTLRCSPKSGHDTVSWYQQALGQGPQFIFQYYEEEERQRGNFPDRFSGHQFPNYSSELNVNALLLGDSALYLCASSRPQGRVYGYTFGSGTRLTVV.

This clone is deemed medium-sized (0.01 to 0.1%). The V call is TRBV29-1, the J call TRBJ1-2; 8 bases line up with TRBD1. This CDR3 contains 16 residues. Germline V gene lookup returns CDR1 SQVTM and CDR2 ANQGSEA. Trimming removed 0 bases from V and 4 bases from J; junction bases left unmatched: 10. The CDR3 coding sequence is TGCAGCGTTGAAGAAGGGTGGCAGGGGGCGCGCTATGGCTACACCTTC. As protein: CSVEEGWQGARYGYTF.

V gene TRBV14 combines with J gene TRBJ1-1, with D unclear. The CDR3 contains 13 residues. V was trimmed by 0 bases and J by 4 bases, leaving 6 bases between them. In germline, CDR1 is SGHDN, CDR2 FVKESK. CDR3 amino acids: CASSQDLFTEAFF. The DNA for the CDR3 is TGTGCCAGCAGCCAAGATCTATTCACTGAAGCTTTCTTT. The whole variable domain, filled in from reference TRBV14 and TRBJ1-1, reads EAGVTQFPSHSVIEKGQTVTLRCDPISGHDNLYWYRRVMGKEIKFLLHFVKESKQDESGMPNNRFLAERTGGTYSTLKVQPAELEDSGVYFCASSQDLFTEAFFGQGTRLTVV.

This clone was detected once. The gene calls are TRBV11-3 and TRBJ1-2, with 7 nucleotides matching TRBD1. J lost 6 bases, V lost 1 base, and 8 bases had no gene match. The CDR3 runs to 15 residues. CDR1 is SGHNT and CDR2 is YENEEA in the germline V gene. The CDR3: CASSLGGTAIDGYTF. The CDR3 DNA sequence: TGTGCCAGCAGCTTAGGCGGGACAGCTATCGATGGCTACACCTTC.

The CDR3 protein is CASTYTAGGNQPQHF. CDR3 coding DNA: TGTGCCAGCACCTACACCGCCGGGGGCAATCAGCCCCAGCATTTT. This rearrangement joins TRBV6-5 to TRBJ1-5; D is undetermined. CDR3 length: 15 amino acids. The germline gives CDR1 MNHEY, CDR2 SVGAGI. V was pared by 7 bases and J by 2 bases, with 15 bases between.

This clone was counted a few times. The V gene is TRBV6-2 or TRBV6-3, the J gene TRBJ2-2, with a tentative D call TRBD2 (6 bases). V lost 5 bases, J lost 7 bases, and 11 bases lay in between. Germline V gene lookup returns CDR1 MNHEY and CDR2 SVGEGT. The CDR3 runs 13 residues. CDR3 nucleotide sequence: TGTGCCAGCAGTGATCTAGCGTACGGGGAGCTGTTTTTT. Translating it yields CASSDLAYGELFF.

The table lists this clone with a count of one. The chain combines TRBV3-1 (or the pseudogene TRBV3-2) with TRBJ2-7; 7 bases agree with TRBD2. J was trimmed by 2 bases and V by 4 bases; bases with no gene match: 8. The CDR3 has 15 residues. The V gene's germline CDR1 is LGHDT and CDR2 YNNKEL (reference sequence). CDR3 DNA: TGTGCCAGCAGCCCACCGGGGACTAATGCCTACGAGCAGTACTTC. This translates into CASSPPGTNAYEQYF.

V and J are TRBV4-3 and TRBJ1-1; D is uncertain. In germline, CDR1 is LGHNA, CDR2 YSLEER. The V gene lost 2 bases and the J gene lost 1 base, with 8 bases spanning the gap. The CDR3 loop spans 14 amino acids. The CDR3 DNA reads TGCGCCAGCAGCCAACTCCCAGGGAACACTGAAGCTTTCTTT. This encodes CASSQLPGNTEAFF.